Detailed here is one TCR beta chain. This clone is a singleton in its sample. The antigen it binds to is not known. Qualities for individual bases were not recorded, and no much larger clone is one base off. Interpreted using the paper, the treatment or condition label stands for: some 20 received Ad26.COV2.S at low or high dose, single or two shots; several received placebo; per-sample allocation not given. For vaccine and placebo recipients, repertoires were sequenced using samples collected on day 63 after the first injection. Between 29 July and 7 August 2020, Cohort 1b enrolled 25 adults aged 18-55 years at one site in Boston, USA. Ad26.COV2.S was a replication-incompetent adenovirus type 26 vector that expressed a prefusion-stabilized SARS-CoV-2 spike protein derived from the original Wuhan strain. TCRbeta CDR3 regions were sequenced with the immunoSEQ Assay. After extraction, genomic DNA underwent amplification by bias-controlled multiplex PCR, followed by high-throughput sequencing. Per the source publication's procedure: To quantify the absolute abundance of every unique TCRbeta CDR3 region, sequences were collapsed and filtered. Usable DNA was measured by amplifying reference genes present in all nucleated cells, and TCRbeta template counts were normalized to that usable DNA to estimate T cell fraction. Repertoire TCRs were annotated as SARS-CoV-2-specific when V gene, CDR3 amino acid sequence and J gene were exactly matched to a known reactive TCR set. The reference SARS-CoV-2 TCR set was obtained from MIRA and was filtered for enrichment in COVID-19-positive ImmuneCODE repertoires, whereby public or cross-reactive TCRs were removed. Based on the MIRA antigens, annotated TCRs were further analysed at the level of specific ORF or position within ORF. Breadth was defined as the number of annotated unique rearrangements divided by the total number of unique productive rearrangements, and depth was defined as the summed frequency of the annotated unique rearrangements. TCR breadth was compared between groups using two-sided Wilcoxon rank-sum tests. Entries here come from immuneACCESS through TCRdb and include only in-frame sequences with V and J called. Some clones fail to appear in such tables; in the studies checked, an unresolved V gene covers under half of the shortfall, and the cause of the remainder is unknown. V and J calls and clone size are given by that table; D and trimming were obtained from the DNA. Here the sample has around 450,000 clones; 88% occur a single time. In total, the top ten clones hold around 3.6% of the sample.

This specimen belongs to a study of Ad26.COV2.S vaccination and SARS-CoV-2 variants (dated by TCRdb to 2020 to 2023). Some background on the complete study: Donors in the vaccine arm were drawn from COV1001, a phase I-IIa trial of Ad26.COV2.S in healthy adults that was multicentre, randomized, double-blind and placebo-controlled. Ad26.COV2.S was administered intramuscularly at 5 x 10^10 or 1 x 10^11 viral particles, either as a single shot or as two shots given 56 days apart. TCRbeta repertoire sequencing served as the tool for gauging how specific and how broad the SARS-CoV-2-reactive T cell receptors were following Ad26.COV2.S vaccination. A total of 32 samples were included in the TCR-sequenced set, comprising 19 Ad26.COV2.S vaccine recipients, 5 placebo recipients and 8 SARS-CoV-2 convalescent individuals. Trial participants were randomized into five groups of five, in which low-dose or high-dose Ad26.COV2.S was given once or twice, or placebo was given on both occasions. Investigators did not know the trial group allocation while performing experiments and assessing outcomes. General conclusions and limits of the study: Vaccine and placebo recipients had comparable non-spike TCR breadth, which fits with the vaccine containing only spike. The study was not powered to compare responses between vaccine doses or regimens. Spike-specific TCR breadth was higher in Ad26.COV2.S recipients than in placebo recipients (P = 0.0014). After vaccination, substantial breadth of spike-specific CD8+ and CD4+ T cell responses was reported. It was noted by the authors that total T cell responses may have been underestimated by the TCR breadth and depth analyses.

The V end loses 0 bases and the J end loses 1 base, and a stretch of 10 bases separates them. Taken from cysteine to phenylalanine, the CDR3 has 17 residues. Only the CDR3 DNA is retained, 51 bases long and in frame from the first base. Per the germline V gene (reference sequence), LNHDA is the CDR1 and SQIVND is the CDR2. The rearrangement joined TRBV19 to TRBJ2-6, with a tentative D gene TRBD1 over 6 matching bases. The sample consisted of peripheral blood, taken in a trial of Ad26.COV2.S vaccine versus placebo. The clonotype was recovered from a person aged 18 to 59 who received the Ad26.COV2.S COVID-19 vaccine or a placebo. The CDR3 protein sequence reads: CASSIERDTSGANVLTF. The DNA reads TGTGCCAGTAGTATAGAACGGGACACATCTGGGGCCAACGTCCTGACTTTC.